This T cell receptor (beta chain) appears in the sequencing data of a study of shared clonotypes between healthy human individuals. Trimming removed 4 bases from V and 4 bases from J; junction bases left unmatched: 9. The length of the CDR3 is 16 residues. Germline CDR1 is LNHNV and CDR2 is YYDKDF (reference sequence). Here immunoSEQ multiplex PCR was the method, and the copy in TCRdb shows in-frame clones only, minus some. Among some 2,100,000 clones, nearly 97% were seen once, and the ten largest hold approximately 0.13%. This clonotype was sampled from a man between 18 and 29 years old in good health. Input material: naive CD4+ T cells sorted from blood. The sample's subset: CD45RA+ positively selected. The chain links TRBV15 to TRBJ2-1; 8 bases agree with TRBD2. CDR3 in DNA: TGTGCCACCAGCATCTCGACGGGACTAGGATACAATGAGCAGTTCTTC. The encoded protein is CATSISTGLGYNEQFF. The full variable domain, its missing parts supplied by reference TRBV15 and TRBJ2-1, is DAMVIQNPRYQVTQFGKPVTLSCSQTLNHNVMYWYQQKSSQAPKLLFHYYDKDFNNEADTPDNFQSRRPNTSFCFLDIRSPGLGDTAMYLCATSISTGLGYNEQFFGPGTRLTVL.